This T cell receptor beta chain was recorded in a study of cytomegalovirus exposure and HLA in healthy donors. Findings of the study overall: Links to common viral pathogens appeared, in a later analysis, for several of the most significant clusters. Donors were assumed by presence/absence analyses to have roughly uniform sequencing depth. In a later analysis, most CMV-associated TCR beta chains appeared HLA-restricted.

All donors participated as healthy donors of bone marrow. Points on this clone: No antigen is known for it.

The V gene lost 1 base and the J gene lost 0 bases, with 4 bases spanning the gap. CDR1 and CDR2 (germline): SGHDT, YYEEEE. CDR3 size: 13 residues. The PCR employed 60 Vbeta primers together with 13 Jbeta primers. Measured with immunoSEQ multiplex PCR; TCRdb has only the in-frame clones, and not every one. The sample data list some 82,000 clones. This chain uses TRBV5-6 with TRBJ1-1, with D unclear. The clonotype originates from a woman aged 25-40 years in good health and CMV-seronegative. What was sequenced was PBMCs. The CDR3 DNA reads as TGTGCCAGCAGCTTGAGCATGAACACTGAAGCTTTCTTT. Translated, it gives CASSLSMNTEAFF.